The text below deals with one TCR beta chain. Combining a sample-barcoded 5' primer with a J-beta primer mix, a second PCR ran for 7 to 11 cycles. One entry per CDR3 protein results from TCRdb running MiXCR on the 5' RACE reads. This table has some 1.6 million distinct CDR3 sequences, almost 35% appearing once. Germline V gives CDR1 DFQATT, CDR2 SNEGSKA (reference sequence). The CDR3 consists of 16 residues. V shed 0 bases, J shed 3 bases, and the junction held 9 bases outside the gene matches. The authors drew about 9.9 milliliters of peripheral blood from each donor. The data are from a study of blood T cells in healthy people across ages.

The TCR sequence derives from a woman aged 25 to 39 in good health. The sample comprised blood. V usage is TRBV20-1 and J usage is TRBJ2-7; TRBD2 agrees at 9 bases. DNA for the CDR3: TGCAGTGCTAGAGATAAGCGGGGGGCCTCCAGCTACGAGCAGTACTTC. Protein sequence: CSARDKRGASSYEQYF.